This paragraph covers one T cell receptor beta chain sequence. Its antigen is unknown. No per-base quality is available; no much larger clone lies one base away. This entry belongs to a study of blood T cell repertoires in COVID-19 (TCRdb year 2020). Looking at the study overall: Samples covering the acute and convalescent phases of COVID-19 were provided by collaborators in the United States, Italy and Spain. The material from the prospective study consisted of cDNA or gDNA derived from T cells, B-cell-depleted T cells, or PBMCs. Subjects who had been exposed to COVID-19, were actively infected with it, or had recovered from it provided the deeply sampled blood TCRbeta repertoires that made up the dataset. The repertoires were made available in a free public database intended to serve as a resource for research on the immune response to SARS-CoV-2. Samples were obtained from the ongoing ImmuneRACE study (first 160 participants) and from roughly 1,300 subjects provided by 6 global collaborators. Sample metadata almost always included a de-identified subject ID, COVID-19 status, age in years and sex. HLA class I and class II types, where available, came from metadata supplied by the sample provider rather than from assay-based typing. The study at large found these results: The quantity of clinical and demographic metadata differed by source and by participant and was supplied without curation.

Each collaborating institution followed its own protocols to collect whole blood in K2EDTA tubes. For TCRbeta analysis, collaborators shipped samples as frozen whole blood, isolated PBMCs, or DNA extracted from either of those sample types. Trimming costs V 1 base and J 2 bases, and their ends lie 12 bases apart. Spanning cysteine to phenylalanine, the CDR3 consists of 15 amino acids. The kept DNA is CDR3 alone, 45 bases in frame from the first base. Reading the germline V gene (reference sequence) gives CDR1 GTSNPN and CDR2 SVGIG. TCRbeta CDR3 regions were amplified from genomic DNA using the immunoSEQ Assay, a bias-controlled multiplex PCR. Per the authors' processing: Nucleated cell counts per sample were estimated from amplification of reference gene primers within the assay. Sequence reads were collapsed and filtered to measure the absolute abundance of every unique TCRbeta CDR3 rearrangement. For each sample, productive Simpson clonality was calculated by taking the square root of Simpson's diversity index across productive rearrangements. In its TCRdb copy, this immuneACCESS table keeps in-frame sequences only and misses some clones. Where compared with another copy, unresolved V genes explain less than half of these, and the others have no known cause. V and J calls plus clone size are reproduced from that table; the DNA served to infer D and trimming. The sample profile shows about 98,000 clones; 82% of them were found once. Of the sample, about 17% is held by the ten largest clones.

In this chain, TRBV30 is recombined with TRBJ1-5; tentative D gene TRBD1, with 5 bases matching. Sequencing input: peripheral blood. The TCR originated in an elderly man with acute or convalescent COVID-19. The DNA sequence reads TGTGCCTGGAGTGCCCAGGGAGGGCGCAATCAGCCCCAGCATTTT. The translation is CAWSAQGGRNQPQHF.